This TCR beta chain emerged from a study of T-cell memory formation after mild COVID-19. Study results and caveats: Pre-infection memory held some responding clones, suggesting pre-existing cross-reactive T cells responded. Contracting clones, day 15 to 85, had balanced CD4/CD8, and later expanders favored CD4+. Contracting clones localized mainly to CM and EM when CD4+ and mainly to EMRA when CD8+.

TCRdb re-derived calls from the 5' RACE reads in MiXCR, one entry per CDR3 protein. The profile shows roughly 150,000 distinct CDR3 sequences, around 13% of them singletons. The CDR3 loop spans 13 amino acids. Germline CDR1 LNHDA, CDR2 SQIVND (reference sequence). V was shortened by 9 bases and J by 3 bases, with 11 bases between the two germline ends. This clonotype was counted a few times. Its specificity is unknown. The rearrangement uses TRBV19 and TRBJ1-4; a possible D gene is TRBD1 (6 bases). The receptor comes from an adult woman who had mild COVID-19 (a few samples of this study predate the infection). Cell type and time point are not known. Material for sequencing was PBMCs or a T cell subset sorted from them (not recorded which). CDR3 sequence (DNA): TGTGCCAGCTCAGGGGATCCTAATGAAAAACTGTTTTTT. Its translation is CASSGDPNEKLFF.